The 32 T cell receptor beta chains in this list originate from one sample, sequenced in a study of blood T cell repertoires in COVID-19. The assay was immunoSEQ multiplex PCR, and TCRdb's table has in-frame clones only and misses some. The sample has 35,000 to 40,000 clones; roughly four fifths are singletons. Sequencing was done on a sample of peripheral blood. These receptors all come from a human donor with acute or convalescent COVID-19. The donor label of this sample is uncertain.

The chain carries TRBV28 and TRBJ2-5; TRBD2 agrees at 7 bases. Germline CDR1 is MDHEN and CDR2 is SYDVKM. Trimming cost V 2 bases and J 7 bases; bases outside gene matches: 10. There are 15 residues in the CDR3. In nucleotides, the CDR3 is TGTGCCAGCAGTTTAAGAGCGGGGATCAGCGTGACCCAGTACTTC. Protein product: CASSLRAGISVTQYF.

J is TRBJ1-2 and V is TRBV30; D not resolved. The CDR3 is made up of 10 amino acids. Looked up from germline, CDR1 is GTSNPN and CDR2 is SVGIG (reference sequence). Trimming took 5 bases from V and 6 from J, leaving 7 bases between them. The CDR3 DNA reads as TGTGCCTGGGGGTCTCATGGCTACACCTTC. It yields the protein CAWGSHGYTF.

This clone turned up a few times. The CDR3 is CASSLRGGLQGQPQHF. DNA for the CDR3: TGTGCCAGCAGTTTACGCGGCGGGCTGCAAGGTCAGCCCCAGCATTTT. This rearrangement joins TRBV28 to TRBJ1-5, with unresolved D. Between the trimmed V and J ends, which lost 2 bases and 6 bases, there was a span of 17 bases. The CDR3 is made up of 16 amino acids. Germline V gene data show CDR1 as MDHEN and CDR2 as SYDVKM.

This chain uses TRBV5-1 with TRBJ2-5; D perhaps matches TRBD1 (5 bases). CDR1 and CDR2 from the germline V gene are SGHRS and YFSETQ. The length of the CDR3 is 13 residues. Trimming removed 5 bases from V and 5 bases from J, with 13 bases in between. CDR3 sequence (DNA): TGCGCCAGCAGTTCTCAGGGAACGGAGACCCAGTACTTC. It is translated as CASSSQGTETQYF.

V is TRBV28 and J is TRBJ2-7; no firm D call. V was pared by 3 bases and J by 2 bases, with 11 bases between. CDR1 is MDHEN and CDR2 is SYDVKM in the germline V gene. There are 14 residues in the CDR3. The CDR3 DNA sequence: TGTGCCAGCAGTTTTATGGGCAGGACCTACGAGCAGTACTTC. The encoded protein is CASSFMGRTYEQYF.

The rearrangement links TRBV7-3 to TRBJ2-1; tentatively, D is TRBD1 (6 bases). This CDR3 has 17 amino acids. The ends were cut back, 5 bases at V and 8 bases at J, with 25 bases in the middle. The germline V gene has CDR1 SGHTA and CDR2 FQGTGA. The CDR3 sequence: CASSPSQGSWLPDEQFF. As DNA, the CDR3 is TGTGCCAGCAGCCCATCCCAGGGGTCCTGGCTTCCTGATGAGCAGTTCTTC.

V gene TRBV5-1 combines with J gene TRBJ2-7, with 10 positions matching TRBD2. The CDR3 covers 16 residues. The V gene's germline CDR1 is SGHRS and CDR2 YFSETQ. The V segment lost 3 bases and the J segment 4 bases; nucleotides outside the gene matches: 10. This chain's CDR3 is CASSSLAGGPNYEQYF. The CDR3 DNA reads TGCGCCAGCAGCTCCTTAGCGGGAGGACCTAATTACGAGCAGTACTTC.

The CDR3 protein is CASVNTEGTEAFF. DNA for the CDR3: TGTGCCAGTGTTAATACGGAGGGCACTGAAGCTTTCTTT. The chain carries TRBV3-1 (or the pseudogene TRBV3-2) and TRBJ1-1; no clear D gene. The CDR3 extends over 13 amino acids. V gave up 9 bases and J gave up 4 bases, with 15 bases separating them. The germline V gene has CDR1 LGHDT and CDR2 YNNKEL (reference sequence).

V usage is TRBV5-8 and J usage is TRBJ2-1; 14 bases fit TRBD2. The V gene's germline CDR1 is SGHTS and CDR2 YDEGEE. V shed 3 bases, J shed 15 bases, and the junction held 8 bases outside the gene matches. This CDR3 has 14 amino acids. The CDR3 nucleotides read TGTGCCAGCAGCTGGGGACTAGCGGGAGAGGTTTGGTTCTTC. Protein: CASSWGLAGEVWFF.

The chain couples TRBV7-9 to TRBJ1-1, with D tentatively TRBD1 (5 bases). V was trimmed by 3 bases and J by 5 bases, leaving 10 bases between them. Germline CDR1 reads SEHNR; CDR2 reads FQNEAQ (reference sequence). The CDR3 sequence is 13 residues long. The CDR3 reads CASSFGGGTEAFF. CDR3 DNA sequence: TGTGCCAGCAGCTTCGGGGGAGGGACTGAAGCTTTCTTT.

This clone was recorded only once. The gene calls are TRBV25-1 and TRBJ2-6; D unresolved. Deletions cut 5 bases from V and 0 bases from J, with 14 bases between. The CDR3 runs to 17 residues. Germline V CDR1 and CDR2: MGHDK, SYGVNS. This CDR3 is CASSLRDLFSGANVLTF. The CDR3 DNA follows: TGTGCCAGCAGTCTACGAGATCTCTTCTCTGGGGCCAACGTCCTGACTTTC.

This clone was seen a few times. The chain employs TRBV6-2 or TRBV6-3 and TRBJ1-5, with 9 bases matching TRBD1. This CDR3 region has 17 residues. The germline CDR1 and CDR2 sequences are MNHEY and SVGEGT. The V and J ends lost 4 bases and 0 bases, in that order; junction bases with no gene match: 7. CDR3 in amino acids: CASSLPGTGNSNQPQHF. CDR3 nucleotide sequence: TGTGCCAGCAGTTTACCCGGGACAGGGAATAGCAATCAGCCCCAGCATTTT.

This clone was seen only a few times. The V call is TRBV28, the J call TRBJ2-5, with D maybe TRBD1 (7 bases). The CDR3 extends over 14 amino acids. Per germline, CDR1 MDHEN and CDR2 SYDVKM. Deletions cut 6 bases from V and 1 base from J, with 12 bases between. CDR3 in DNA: TGTGCCAGCAGACAGGGGACTTTCCAAGAGACCCAGTACTTC. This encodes CASRQGTFQETQYF.

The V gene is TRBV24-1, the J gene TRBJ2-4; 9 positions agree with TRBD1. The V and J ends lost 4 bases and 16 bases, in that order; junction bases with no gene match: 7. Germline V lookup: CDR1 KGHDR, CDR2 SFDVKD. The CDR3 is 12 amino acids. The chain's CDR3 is CATSEWTGAPYF. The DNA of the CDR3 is TGTGCCACCAGTGAGTGGACAGGGGCACCCTACTTC.

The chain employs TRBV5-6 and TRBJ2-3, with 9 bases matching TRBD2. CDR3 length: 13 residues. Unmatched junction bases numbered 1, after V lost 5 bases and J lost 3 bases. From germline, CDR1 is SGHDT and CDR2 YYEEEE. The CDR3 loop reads CASSTSGTDTQYF. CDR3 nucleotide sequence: TGTGCCAGCAGTACTAGCGGGACAGATACGCAGTATTTT.

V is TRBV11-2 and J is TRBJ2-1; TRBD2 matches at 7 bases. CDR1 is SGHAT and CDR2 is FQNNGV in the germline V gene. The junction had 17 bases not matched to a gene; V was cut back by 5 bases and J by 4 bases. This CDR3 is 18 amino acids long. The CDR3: CASSPSGRAGITYNEQFF. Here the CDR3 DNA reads TGTGCCAGCAGCCCTAGCGGACGAGCGGGGATAACGTACAATGAGCAGTTCTTC.

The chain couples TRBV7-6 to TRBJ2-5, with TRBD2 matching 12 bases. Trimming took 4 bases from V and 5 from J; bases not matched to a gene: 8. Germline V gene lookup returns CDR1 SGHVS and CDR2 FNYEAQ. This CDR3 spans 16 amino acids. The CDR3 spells CASSSPRLAGDETQYF. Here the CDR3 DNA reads TGTGCCAGCAGCTCTCCAAGACTAGCGGGAGATGAGACCCAGTACTTC.

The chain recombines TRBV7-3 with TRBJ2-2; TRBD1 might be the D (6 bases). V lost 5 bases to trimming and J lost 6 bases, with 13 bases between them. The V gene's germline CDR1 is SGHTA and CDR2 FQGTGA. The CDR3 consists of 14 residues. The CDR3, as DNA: TGTGCCAGCAGCCTACAGGGTGAGGCCGGGGAGCTGTTTTTT. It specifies CASSLQGEAGELFF.

The CDR3 reads CASSLGEGRSYEQYF. The DNA for the CDR3 is TGTGCCAGCAGCTTAGGTGAAGGGAGGTCCTACGAGCAGTACTTC. This chain links TRBV13 with TRBJ2-7; D might be TRBD2 (6 bases). Between the trimmed V and J ends, which lost 0 bases and 1 base, there was a span of 10 bases. CDR1 is PRHDT and CDR2 is FYEKMQ in the germline V gene (reference sequence). The CDR3 is 15 residues long.

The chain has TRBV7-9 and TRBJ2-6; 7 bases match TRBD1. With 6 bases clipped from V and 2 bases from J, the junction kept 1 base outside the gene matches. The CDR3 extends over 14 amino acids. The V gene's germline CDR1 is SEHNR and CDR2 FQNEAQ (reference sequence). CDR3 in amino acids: CASSGTAGANVLTF. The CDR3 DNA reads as TGTGCCAGCAGTGGGACAGCTGGGGCCAACGTCCTGACTTTC.

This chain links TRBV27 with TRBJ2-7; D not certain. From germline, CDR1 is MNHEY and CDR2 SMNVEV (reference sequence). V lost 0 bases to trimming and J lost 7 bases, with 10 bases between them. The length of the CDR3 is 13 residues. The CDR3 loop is CASSLSADWEQYF. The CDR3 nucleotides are TGTGCCAGCAGTTTATCAGCCGATTGGGAGCAGTACTTC.

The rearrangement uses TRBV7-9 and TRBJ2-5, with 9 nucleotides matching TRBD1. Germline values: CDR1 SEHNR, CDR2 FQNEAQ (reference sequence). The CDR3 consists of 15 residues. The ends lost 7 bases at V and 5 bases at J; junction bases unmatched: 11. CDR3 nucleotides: TGTGCCAGCACCTCTAGCCACAGGGGGCTGGAGACCCAGTACTTC. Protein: CASTSSHRGLETQYF.

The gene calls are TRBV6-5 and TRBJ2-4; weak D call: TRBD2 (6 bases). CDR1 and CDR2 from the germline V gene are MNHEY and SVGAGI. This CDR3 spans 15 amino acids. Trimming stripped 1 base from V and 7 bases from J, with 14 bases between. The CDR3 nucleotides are TGTGCCAGCAGTTACTTTTCCTCGGAGGGGAACATTCAGTACTTC. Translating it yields CASSYFSSEGNIQYF.

Here the CDR3 reads CATQRGPDTQYF. The CDR3 DNA reads TGCGCCACTCAAAGGGGCCCAGATACGCAGTATTTT. V usage is TRBV10-2 and J usage is TRBJ2-3; possibly TRBD1 for D (5 bases). CDR3 size: 12 residues. Trimming removed 10 bases from V and 4 bases from J, with 12 bases in between. Germline CDR1 WSHSY, CDR2 SAAADI.

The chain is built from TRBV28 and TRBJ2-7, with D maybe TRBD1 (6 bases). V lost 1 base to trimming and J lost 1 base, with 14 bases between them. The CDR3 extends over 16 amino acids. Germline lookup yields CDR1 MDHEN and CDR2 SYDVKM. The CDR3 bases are TGTGCCAGCAGTTTATTTGTTGGACAGATTTCCTACGAGCAGTACTTC. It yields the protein CASSLFVGQISYEQYF.

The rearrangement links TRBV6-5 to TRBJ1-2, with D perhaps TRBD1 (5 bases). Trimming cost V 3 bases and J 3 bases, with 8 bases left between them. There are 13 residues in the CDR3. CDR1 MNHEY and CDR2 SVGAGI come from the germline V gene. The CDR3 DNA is TGTGCCAGCAGTTATGGAGGGGACTATGGCTACACCTTC. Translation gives CASSYGGDYGYTF.

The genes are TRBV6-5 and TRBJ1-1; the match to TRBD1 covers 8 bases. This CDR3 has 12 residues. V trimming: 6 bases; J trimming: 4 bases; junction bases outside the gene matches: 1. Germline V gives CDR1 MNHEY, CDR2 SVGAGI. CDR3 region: CASRGTGTEAFF. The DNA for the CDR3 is TGTGCCAGCAGGGGGACAGGCACTGAAGCTTTCTTT.

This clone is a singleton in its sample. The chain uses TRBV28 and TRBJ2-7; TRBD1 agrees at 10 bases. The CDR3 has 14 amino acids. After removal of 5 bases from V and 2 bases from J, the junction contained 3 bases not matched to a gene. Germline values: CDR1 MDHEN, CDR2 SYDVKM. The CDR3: CASSQGQGAYEQYF. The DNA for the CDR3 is TGTGCCAGCAGTCAAGGACAGGGGGCCTACGAGCAGTACTTC.

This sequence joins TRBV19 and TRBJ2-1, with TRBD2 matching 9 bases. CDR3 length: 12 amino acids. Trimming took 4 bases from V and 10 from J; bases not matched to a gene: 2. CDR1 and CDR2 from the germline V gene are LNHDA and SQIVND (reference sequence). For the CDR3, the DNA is TGTGCCAGTAGTACGCTAGCGGGGGAGCAGTTCTTC. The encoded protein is CASSTLAGEQFF.

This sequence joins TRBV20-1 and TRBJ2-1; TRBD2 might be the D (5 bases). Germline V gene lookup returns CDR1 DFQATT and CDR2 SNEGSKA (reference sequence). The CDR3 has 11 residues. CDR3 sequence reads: CSRGDGEMAFF. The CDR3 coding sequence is TGCAGCAGAGGTGATGGGGAGATGGCGTTCTTC.

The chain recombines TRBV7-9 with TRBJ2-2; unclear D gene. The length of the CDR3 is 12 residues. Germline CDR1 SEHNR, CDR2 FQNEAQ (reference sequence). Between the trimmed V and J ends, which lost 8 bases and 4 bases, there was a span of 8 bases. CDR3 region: CASAASTGELFF. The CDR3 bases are TGTGCCAGCGCCGCGAGCACCGGGGAGCTGTTTTTT.

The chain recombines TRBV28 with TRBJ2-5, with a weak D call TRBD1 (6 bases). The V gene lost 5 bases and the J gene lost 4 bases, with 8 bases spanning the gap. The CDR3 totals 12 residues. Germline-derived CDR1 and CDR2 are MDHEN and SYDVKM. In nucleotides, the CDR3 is TGTGCCAGCAGTCGGACAGCAGAGACCCAGTACTTC. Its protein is CASSRTAETQYF.